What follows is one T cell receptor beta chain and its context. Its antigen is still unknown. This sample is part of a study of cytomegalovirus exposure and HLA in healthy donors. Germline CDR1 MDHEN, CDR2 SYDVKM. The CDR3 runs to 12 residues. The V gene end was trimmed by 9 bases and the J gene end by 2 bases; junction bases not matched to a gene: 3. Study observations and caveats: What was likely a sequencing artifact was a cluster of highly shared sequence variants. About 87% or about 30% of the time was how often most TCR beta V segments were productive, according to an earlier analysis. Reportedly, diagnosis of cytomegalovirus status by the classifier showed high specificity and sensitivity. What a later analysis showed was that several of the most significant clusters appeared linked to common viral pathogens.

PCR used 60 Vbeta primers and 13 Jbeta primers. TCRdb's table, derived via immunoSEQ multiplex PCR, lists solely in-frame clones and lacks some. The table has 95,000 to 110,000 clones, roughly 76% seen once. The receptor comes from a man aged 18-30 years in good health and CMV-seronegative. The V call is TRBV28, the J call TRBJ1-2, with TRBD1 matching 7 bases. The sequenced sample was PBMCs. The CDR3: CASQQGNYGYTF. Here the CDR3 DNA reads TGTGCCAGTCAACAGGGGAACTATGGCTACACCTTC.